The rows below give T cell receptor beta chains drawn from one sample of a study of OX40 agonist ivuxolimab in advanced cancers. Sequencing used immunoSEQ multiplex PCR; TCRdb keeps in-frame clones, though not all of them. The sample carries tens of thousands of clones, 85% to 95% recorded once. Sequences were derived from CD4+ or CD8+ T cells sorted from blood, sampled in a trial of the OX40 agonist ivuxolimab. These receptors originate from an adult with an advanced solid tumor such as melanoma, head and neck, liver or kidney cancer. Both conserved end residues are part of each CDR3. D genes are given only for firm matches. Clone size appears in some rows only: once, few, many, or a class for an expanded clone.

D gene,clone size,V gene,J gene,CDR3 DNA,CDR3 protein
TRBD1,NA,TRBV7-9,TRBJ2-2,TGTGCCAGCAGCTTCGCAGGGGGCGACACCGGGGAGCTGTTTTTT,CASSFAGGDTGELFF
TRBD1,NA,TRBV6-1,TRBJ2-1,TGTGCCAGCCTGGGACAGGGGGCAGTTGAGCAGTTCTTC,CASLGQGAVEQFF
NA,NA,TRBV4-1,TRBJ2-7,TGCGCCAGCAGCCAAGTATCAGGCGATCCCTCCTACGAGCAGTACTTC,CASSQVSGDPSYEQYF
NA,NA,TRBV25-1,TRBJ2-7,TGTGCCACCTGGGACTCACCCCACGAGCAGTACTTC,CATWDSPHEQYF
NA,NA,TRBV23-1,TRBJ1-2,TGCGCCAGCAGTGGAACGGCAGATCACTATGGCTACACCTTC,CASSGTADHYGYTF
NA,NA,TRBV9,TRBJ1-4,TGTGCCAGCAGCGGGGGGAGGGACATTGAAAAACTGTTTTTT,CASSGGRDIEKLFF
TRBD2,few,TRBV5-1,TRBJ2-1,TGCGCCAGCAGCTTGTGGGGGACTAGCGGGAGGTCGGATGAGCAGTTCTTC,CASSLWGTSGRSDEQFF
TRBD2,NA,TRBV6-6,TRBJ2-7,TGTGCCAGCAGTTACCAATCTAGCGGGGCAGAAGAGCAGTACTTC,CASSYQSSGAEEQYF
NA,NA,TRBV5-1,TRBJ1-4,TGCGCCAGCAGCTCTCAAAATGAAAAACTGTTTTTT,CASSSQNEKLFF
NA,NA,TRBV5-5,TRBJ2-2,TGTGCCAGCAGCTTGGACGCAGCGAACACCGGGGAGCTGTTTTTT,CASSLDAANTGELFF
NA,NA,TRBV9,TRBJ2-6,TGTGCCAGCAGCGTAATGAGGCGTGGGGCCAACGTCCTGACTTTC,CASSVMRRGANVLTF
TRBD2,NA,TRBV27,TRBJ2-1,TGTGCCAGCAGTTTATCGGGCGGGAGTGGGGGTGAGCAGTTCTTC,CASSLSGGSGGEQFF
NA,NA,TRBV6-4,TRBJ2-7,TGTGCCAGCAGTGACGAACCTAGCCCTTCCTACGAGCAGTACTTC,CASSDEPSPSYEQYF
TRBD2,NA,TRBV7-2,TRBJ2-5,TGTGCCAGCAGCTTCGACCCAACTAGCGGGGGCCGGCGGGAGACCCAGTACTTC,CASSFDPTSGGRRETQYF
NA,NA,TRBV11-3,TRBJ2-2,TGTGCCAGCAGCGGCGGGAAGAACACCGGGGAGCTGTTTTTT,CASSGGKNTGELFF
NA,NA,TRBV6-6,TRBJ2-7,TGTGCCAGCAGTTACTCCCCGCCGACGCTGGACGAGCAGTACTTC,CASSYSPPTLDEQYF
TRBD1,NA,TRBV5-5,TRBJ2-7,TGTGCCAGCAGCGGACAGGGGCAATTGCAGTACTTC,CASSGQGQLQYF
TRBD1,NA,TRBV6-1,TRBJ2-7,TGTGCCAGCAGTGTAACCGGGACAGGATACGAGCAGTACTTC,CASSVTGTGYEQYF
TRBD2,NA,TRBV27,TRBJ2-1,TGTGCCAGCAGTTTAGGGACTAGCGGGTCGAATGAGCAGTTCTTC,CASSLGTSGSNEQFF
NA,once,TRBV7-8,TRBJ1-6,TGTGCCAGCAGCCAGGGACGGATCGTTGGGTCACCCCTCCACTTT,CASSQGRIVGSPLHF
NA,NA,TRBV7-2,TRBJ2-7,TGTGCCAGCAGCTTAGAGGAGGGGAGGTACGCCTACGAGCAGTACTTC,CASSLEEGRYAYEQYF
TRBD2,few,TRBV27,TRBJ2-2,TGTGCCAGCAGTTTAGTGGCGGGAGGCCTAAGGGAGCTGTTTTTT,CASSLVAGGLRELFF
NA,NA,TRBV9,TRBJ1-5,TGTGCCAGCAGCGTAGGGGGTGGCCAGCCCCAGCATTTT,CASSVGGGQPQHF
NA,NA,TRBV29-1,TRBJ1-1,TGCAGCGCGGACGGCAGGAGAGAGAACACTGAAGCTTTCTTT,CSADGRRENTEAFF
TRBD2,few,TRBV27,TRBJ2-5,TGTGCCAGCAGCCGAGGGACTAGCGGGGGGGAGACCCAGTACTTC,CASSRGTSGGETQYF
NA,once,TRBV18,TRBJ2-1,TGTGCCAGCTCACCAGGTAACAATGAGCAGTTCTTC,CASSPGNNEQFF